A selection of T cell receptor beta chains follows, all from one sample in a study of T cells in Graves' hyperthyroidism and ophthalmopathy. TCRdb re-analysed the multiplex PCR reads in MiXCR, keeping a single row per CDR3 protein. Of hundreds of thousands of distinct CDR3 sequences listed, over 12% were seen once; the top ten hold approximately 4.3%. The sequencing input was blood. The receptors originated from a woman in her forties with Graves' ophthalmopathy. Both conserved end residues are part of each CDR3. D genes are given only for firm matches. The listing skips clone size in some rows; elsewhere it reads once, few, many or a size class.

TRBJ2-7,-,TRBV27,TRBD1,TGTGCCAGCAGTTTATTCACCGGGACAGGTTCCTACGAGCAGTACTTC,CASSLFTGTGSYEQYF
TRBJ2-7,many,TRBV7-2,-,TGTGCCAGCAGAAACGGATACGACTACGAGCAGTACTTC,CASRNGYDYEQYF
TRBJ2-7,many,TRBV24-1,TRBD1,TGTGCCACCAGTGAAGGGACAGGGTCCTACGAGCAGTACTTC,CATSEGTGSYEQYF
TRBJ2-7,-,TRBV27,-,TGTGCAAGCAGTCCCCTCGGGCCAGGAGAAGGGCAGTACTTC,CASSPLGPGEGQYF
TRBJ2-7,many,TRBV6-5,TRBD2,TGTGCCAGCAGTTACAGCGGGGACTCCTACGAGCAGTACTTC,CASSYSGDSYEQYF
TRBJ2-2,many,TRBV19,-,TGTGCCATCAATGAGGGAGGAGGGAACACCGGGGAGCTGTTTTTT,CAINEGGGNTGELFF
TRBJ2-5,many,TRBV7-9,-,TGTGCCAGCAGCCCCTCGGCCAGTCAAGAGACCCAGTACTTC,CASSPSASQETQYF
TRBJ2-4,few,TRBV12-3/TRBV12-4,-,TGTGCCAGCAGCGCCCAAGGTGGATGGAACATTCAGTACTTC,CASSAQGGWNIQYF
TRBJ1-1,many,TRBV25-1,TRBD1,TGTGCCAGCTCTCAGGACAGGGCGATCACTGAAGCTTTCTTT,CASSQDRAITEAFF
TRBJ2-7,many,TRBV28,-,TGTGCCAGCGAGGAGTACAACGAGCAGTACTTC,CASEEYNEQYF
TRBJ1-3,many,TRBV19,-,TGTGCCAGTGGTCGAGTGGTATCTGGAAACACCATATATTTT,CASGRVVSGNTIYF
TRBJ1-2,many,TRBV7-9,-,TGTGCCAGCACCTTAGGAGCCGGGAACTATGGCTACACCTTC,CASTLGAGNYGYTF
TRBJ1-1,many,TRBV29-1,TRBD1,TGCAGCGCATCCCCGGACAGGGCCACTGAAGCTTTCTTT,CSASPDRATEAFF
TRBJ1-2,-,TRBV7-8,-,TGTGCCAGCAGCTTCTTTTCCCGGGGCGGTGGCTACACCTTC,CASSFFSRGGGYTF
TRBJ2-5,many,TRBV28,-,TGTGCCAGCACCCAAGGGGGGGCAGAGACCCAGTACTTC,CASTQGGAETQYF
TRBJ1-2,many,TRBV19,-,TGTGCCAGTGAAGCTCCGGGGTTAATCAGGGGCTACACCTTC,CASEAPGLIRGYTF
TRBJ1-5,-,TRBV11-2,-,TGTGCCAGCAGCCCCCCCGGACAGCAGTCCAATCAGCCCCAGCATTTT,CASSPPGQQSNQPQHF
TRBJ1-3,many,TRBV2,-,TGTGCCAGCAGTGAAGCTGGGGACACCATATATTTT,CASSEAGDTIYF
TRBJ2-2,many,TRBV7-2,-,TGTGCCAGCAGCTTAAACATGAACACCGGGGAGCTGTTTTTT,CASSLNMNTGELFF
TRBJ2-7,-,TRBV12-3/TRBV12-4,-,TGTGCCAGCAGTTACTCAAGGGACTGGGGGGACGAGCAGTACTTC,CASSYSRDWGDEQYF
TRBJ2-7,many,TRBV7-8,TRBD1,TGTGCCAGCAGCTTAGCGCTCACAGGGGCTACAGAAATGAGCTCCTACGAGCAGTACTTC,CASSLALTGATEMSSYEQYF
TRBJ1-1,-,TRBV30,TRBD1,TGTGCCTGGACCATACAGGGGGGAAGGGAAGCTTTCTTT,CAWTIQGGREAFF
TRBJ2-7,few,TRBV6-1,-,TGTGCCAGCTTGGACAGCTCCTACGAGCAGTACTTC,CASLDSSYEQYF
TRBJ1-3,many,TRBV11-2,-,TGTGCCAGCAGCCCGCTTATCTCTGGAAACACCATATATTTT,CASSPLISGNTIYF
TRBJ2-2,-,TRBV10-3,-,TGTGCCATCAGTGGGACGGACGGAGCCGGGGAGCTGTTTTTT,CAISGTDGAGELFF
TRBJ1-1,many,TRBV7-9,-,TGTGCCAGCAGCCCATTTGACAGGATCGCTGAAGCTTTCTTT,CASSPFDRIAEAFF
TRBJ2-7,many,TRBV6-2/TRBV6-3,TRBD2,TGTGCCAGCACCCCAGGAGCGGGGGGCTACGAGCAGTACTTC,CASTPGAGGYEQYF
TRBJ2-7,medium-sized,TRBV6-2/TRBV6-3,TRBD2,TGTGCCAGCAGTTACGCGTCTAGCGGGTTGCCCTCCTACGAGCAGTACTTC,CASSYASSGLPSYEQYF
TRBJ2-7,many,TRBV12-3/TRBV12-4,TRBD2,TGTGCCAGCACCTATGAGCGGGGATTGCTAAGTGAGCAGTACTTC,CASTYERGLLSEQYF
TRBJ2-7,many,TRBV7-8,-,TGTGCCAGCAGCCTTACGTCGTCCGGGACCCGGGGCGTTTACGAGCAGTACTTC,CASSLTSSGTRGVYEQYF
TRBJ1-5,few,TRBV25-1,TRBD1,TGTGCCAGCAACCCCCGGGACAGGGAGAACCATAGCAATCAGCCCCAGCATTTT,CASNPRDRENHSNQPQHF
TRBJ2-7,many,TRBV28,-,TGTGCCAGCAGTTCCTCTAGGGGGCGGGAGCGACCCCTCCCGTACTTC,CASSSSRGRERPLPYF
TRBJ2-7,many,TRBV3-1,TRBD2,TGTGCCAGCAGCCAAGGCCCGGGGCCCGGACTAGGGACTAGCGGGCTCTACGAGCAGTACTTC,CASSQGPGPGLGTSGLYEQYF
TRBJ1-5,-,TRBV11-2,TRBD1,TGTGCCAGCAGCTTAGGTATCGACAGGGGTTCTCAGCCCCAGCATTTT,CASSLGIDRGSQPQHF
TRBJ1-1,-,TRBV7-3,-,TGTGCCAGCAGCTCGTCACCTACAGGGACTTTAGCTGAAGCTTTCTTT,CASSSSPTGTLAEAFF
TRBJ2-7,-,TRBV27,TRBD2,TGTGCCAGCAGTTCGGCCGCGGGAGTGTCCTACGAGCAGTACTTC,CASSSAAGVSYEQYF
TRBJ2-7,-,TRBV29-1,TRBD1,TGCAGCGTCCGGGACAGGGGGAGCTCCTACGAGCAGTACTTC,CSVRDRGSSYEQYF
TRBJ2-5,many,TRBV5-6,-,TGTGCCAGCAGCTCGGGGGCGGGGGTGACTCAAGAGACCCAGTACTTC,CASSSGAGVTQETQYF
TRBJ2-7,-,TRBV28,TRBD1,TGTGCCAGCAGTTCCTTGACAGGGCTCGACTCCTACGAGCAGTACTTC,CASSSLTGLDSYEQYF
TRBJ1-5,many,TRBV19,-,TGTGCCAGTGCTCAGGATAGCAATCAGCCCCAGCATTTT,CASAQDSNQPQHF
TRBJ1-2,many,TRBV6-1,-,TGTGCCAGCAGTCCGTCGGCAGGGGACTATGGCTACACCTTC,CASSPSAGDYGYTF
TRBJ1-2,-,TRBV6-1,TRBD1,TGTGCCAGCAGTGGGCCGGGACAGAACTATGGCTACACCTTC,CASSGPGQNYGYTF
TRBJ1-5,many,TRBV20-1,-,TGCAGTGCTAGAGGGATGTACCGACTGAGCAATCAGCCCCAGCATTTT,CSARGMYRLSNQPQHF
TRBJ2-3,-,TRBV27,TRBD2,TGTGCCAGCAGCCCGTGGGACTTAGCGGGAGATACAGATACGCAGTATTTT,CASSPWDLAGDTDTQYF
TRBJ2-7,-,TRBV12-3/TRBV12-4,-,TGTGCCAGCAGCCACTACAGGCCGCCCTACGAGCAGTACTTC,CASSHYRPPYEQYF
TRBJ2-7,many,TRBV27,-,TGTGCCAGCAGTTTAAAGGGGCCGACGTACGAGCAGTACTTC,CASSLKGPTYEQYF
TRBJ1-2,-,TRBV30,-,TGTGCCTGTCCCAAAGGGGGGGTGTTGGATGGCTACACCTTC,CACPKGGVLDGYTF
TRBJ2-5,-,TRBV6-1,TRBD1,TGTGCCAGCAGTCCCCGGACAGGGCACCAAGAGACCCAGTACTTC,CASSPRTGHQETQYF
TRBJ2-7,few,TRBV20-1,-,TGCAGTGCTAGCGGGTTCGCGGGTACTGCCGAGCAGTACTTC,CSASGFAGTAEQYF
TRBJ1-5,many,TRBV12-5,-,TGTGCTACACAGGGAAGTCAGCCCCAGCATTTT,CATQGSQPQHF
TRBJ2-7,-,TRBV11-1,TRBD2,TGTGCCAGCAGCTTATTCCGAGGGGGACTAGCGGGAACCTACGAGCAGTACTTC,CASSLFRGGLAGTYEQYF
TRBJ2-7,many,TRBV6-1,TRBD2,TGTGCCAGCGGTCTAGCGGGGGCCTACGAGCAGTACTTC,CASGLAGAYEQYF
TRBJ2-4,many,TRBV6-5,-,TGTGCCAGCAGTTACTCTCAGTCGGGGAACATTCAGTACTTC,CASSYSQSGNIQYF
TRBJ1-6,-,TRBV13,-,TGTGCCAGCGGTGTGGGAAGAGGGCGAGATTCACCCCTCCACTTT,CASGVGRGRDSPLHF
TRBJ1-1,many,TRBV6-2/TRBV6-3,-,TGTGCCAGCAGTTACTCGAGGCAGATGAACACTGAAGCTTTCTTT,CASSYSRQMNTEAFF